The TCR beta chain described here comes from a study of OX40 agonist ivuxolimab in advanced cancers. Across the whole study: Patients received ivuxolimab, an agonistic anti-OX40 (CD134) antibody. In three patients, partial responses were observed, one with hepatocellular carcinoma and two with cutaneous melanoma.

Produced via immunoSEQ multiplex PCR; TCRdb's table is partial and in-frame only. The data contain 99,000 or so clones, roughly 94% of them singletons. This CDR3 is 16 amino acids long. Germline-derived CDR1 and CDR2 are SGHDT and YYEEEE. Trimming took off 4 bases at V and 0 bases at J, with 13 bases between the two ends. Material: CD4+ or CD8+ T cells sorted from blood, obtained in a trial of the OX40 agonist ivuxolimab. J is TRBJ1-4 and V is TRBV5-6; D is ambiguous. The TCR comes from an adult with an advanced solid tumor such as melanoma, head and neck, liver or kidney cancer. DNA for the CDR3: TGTGCCAGCAGCCTCCGTGCGGGGACAACTAATGAAAAACTGTTTTTT. Amino acids: CASSLRAGTTNEKLFF.